Each of the 31 T cell receptor beta chains below was sequenced from the same sample in a study of OX40 agonist ivuxolimab in advanced cancers. Generated by immunoSEQ multiplex PCR, the TCRdb table keeps only in-frame clones and is missing some. The repertoire holds about 100,000 clones, with over 75% as singletons. Sample: CD4+ or CD8+ T cells sorted from blood, taken in a trial of the OX40 agonist ivuxolimab. These receptors originate from an adult with an advanced solid tumor such as melanoma, head and neck, liver or kidney cancer.

V usage is TRBV19 and J usage is TRBJ1-6; tentatively, D is TRBD1 (6 bases). V gave up 3 bases and J gave up 7 bases, with 10 bases separating them. The CDR3 spans 14 residues. From germline, CDR1 is LNHDA and CDR2 SQIVND (reference sequence). The CDR3 DNA reads TGTGCCAGTAGTATTCGCAGGGGAAATTCACCCCTCCACTTT. This gives the protein CASSIRRGNSPLHF. The complete variable domain, with remaining parts taken from reference TRBV19 and TRBJ1-6, reads DGGITQSPKYLFRKEGQNVTLSCEQNLNHDAMYWYRQDPGQGLRLIYYSQIVNDFQKGDIAEGYSVSREKKESFPLTVTSAQKNPTAFYLCASSIRRGNSPLHFGNGTRLTVT.

This clone was observed once. The CDR3 bases are TGTGCCATCCGGCGACAGTCTCGATCTTTGGCTTTCTTT. Encoded protein: CAIRRQSRSLAFF. V and J are TRBV28 and TRBJ1-1; D is perhaps TRBD1 (5 bases). Looked up from germline, CDR1 is MDHEN and CDR2 is SYDVKM. CDR3 size: 13 residues. V dropped 10 bases and J dropped 11 bases, with 23 bases sitting between them.

The chain uses TRBV6-5 and TRBJ2-1; D is possibly TRBD1 (6 bases). Deletions cut 7 bases from V and 7 bases from J, with 17 bases between. CDR3 length: 14 amino acids. CDR1 and CDR2 from the germline V gene are MNHEY and SVGAGI. CDR3 DNA: TGTGCCAGCATGGGGGCAGGGGTTCGGAATGAGCAGTTCTTC. It translates to CASMGAGVRNEQFF.

The chain joins TRBV5-5 to TRBJ1-1, with D perhaps matching TRBD1 (6 bases). The CDR3 runs to 15 residues. Germline values: CDR1 SGHKS, CDR2 YYEKEE (reference sequence). V lost 2 bases and J 11 bases, leaving 22 bases between the germline ends. CDR3 amino acids: CASSFLRLGAHRAFF. Written as DNA, the CDR3 is TGTGCCAGCAGCTTCCTGAGATTGGGGGCGCACCGGGCTTTCTTT.

V gene TRBV5-1 combines with J gene TRBJ2-5; 10 bases fit TRBD2. V was clipped by 4 bases and J by 3 bases; unmatched bases: 6. Germline V gene lookup returns CDR1 SGHRS and CDR2 YFSETQ. The CDR3 loop spans 15 amino acids. The CDR3 bases are TGCGCCAGCAGCGGGAGCGGGAGGGCAGAAGAGACCCAGTACTTC. Protein product: CASSGSGRAEETQYF.

The rearrangement joins TRBV6-6 to TRBJ2-7; D uncertain. The CDR3 consists of 13 residues. Germline values: CDR1 MNHNY, CDR2 SVGAGI (reference sequence). V lost 4 bases and J lost 2, with 9 bases in between. CDR3 coding DNA: TGTGCCAGCAGTTCACCAGGAGCCTACGAGCAGTACTTC. Translation gives CASSSPGAYEQYF.

The chain carries TRBV9 and TRBJ1-5, with TRBD1 identical over 10 bases. With V trimmed by 0 bases and J by 8 bases, 8 bases remained unmatched. CDR3 size: 16 residues. Germline values: CDR1 SGDLS, CDR2 YYNGEE. The CDR3 reads CASSVGQGASGEPQHF. The CDR3 nucleotides are TGTGCCAGCAGCGTAGGACAGGGGGCGTCTGGGGAGCCCCAGCATTTT.

V usage is TRBV7-9 and J usage is TRBJ1-1, with a weak D call TRBD1 (5 bases). V shed 5 bases and J shed 4 bases, with 14 bases lying between them. The CDR3 contains 14 residues. Germline CDR1 and CDR2: SEHNR and FQNEAQ (reference sequence). The CDR3, as DNA: TGTGCCAGCAGCCCCCTTGGGGGAAGCACTGAAGCTTTCTTT. Protein: CASSPLGGSTEAFF.

This clone showed up just once. This chain joins TRBV28 and TRBJ1-1, with D hard to call. Per the germline V gene, CDR1 is MDHEN and CDR2 is SYDVKM. The V and J ends lost 2 bases and 11 bases respectively, with 15 bases between them. The length of the CDR3 is 13 residues. The CDR3 nucleotides read TGTGCCAGCAGTTTAGGCCTAATGGATTCGGCTTTCTTT. Its translation is CASSLGLMDSAFF.

This chain joins TRBV5-1 and TRBJ2-1, with a possible D match to TRBD2 (6 bases). Germline values: CDR1 SGHRS, CDR2 YFSETQ. CDR3 length equals 15 residues. The ends were cut back, 1 base at V and 2 bases at J, with 10 bases in the middle. CDR3 nucleotide sequence: TGCGCCAGCAGCTTGAGTGGGGGGACCTACAATGAGCAGTTCTTC. This sequence encodes CASSLSGGTYNEQFF.

This clone was found once. The genes are TRBV4-2 and TRBJ1-5, with D uncertain. V was pared by 2 bases and J by 0 bases, with 8 bases between. CDR1 and CDR2 from the germline V gene are LGHNA and YNFKEQ. The CDR3 loop spans 15 amino acids. CDR3 protein: CASSQTELSNQPQHF. The CDR3 DNA follows: TGTGCCAGCAGCCAAACCGAACTTAGCAATCAGCCCCAGCATTTT.

The rearrangement uses TRBV7-3 and TRBJ1-1; D remains unclear. V lost 3 bases and J 2 bases, leaving 10 bases between the germline ends. The germline CDR1 and CDR2 sequences are SGHTA and FQGTGA. This CDR3 is 14 amino acids long. CDR3 sequence (DNA): TGTGCCAGCAGCTTGGGCCGGGGTAACACTGAAGCTTTCTTT. Translating gives CASSLGRGNTEAFF.

The chain carries TRBV27 and TRBJ2-7, with D possibly TRBD1 on 5 matching bases. V dropped 2 bases and J dropped 4 bases, with 15 bases sitting between them. CDR1 MNHEY and CDR2 SMNVEV come from the germline V gene (reference sequence). This CDR3 spans 15 amino acids. CDR3 bases: TGTGCCAGCAGTTTAATCAGGGCTGGGGAATACGAGCAGTACTTC. Its protein product is CASSLIRAGEYEQYF.

This clone showed up just a few times. The V call is TRBV5-4, the J call TRBJ1-3, with 7 bases aligning to TRBD1. V was clipped by 4 bases and J by 0 bases; unmatched bases: 4. This CDR3 is built from 15 residues. Germline values: CDR1 SGHNT, CDR2 YYREEE (reference sequence). CDR3 loop: CASSTGQFSGNTIYF. DNA for the CDR3: TGTGCCAGCAGCACGGGACAGTTCTCTGGAAACACCATATATTTT.

As concerns this clone: A junction boundary mismatches the germline segment, possibly from a read error. The V and J genes are TRBV28 and TRBJ2-2; weak D call: TRBD2 (6 bases). Per the germline V gene, CDR1 is MDHEN and CDR2 is SYDVKM. The CDR3 runs 19 residues. CDR3 sequence reads: CASSLWSSSGAANTGELFF. As DNA, the CDR3 is TGTGCCAGCAGTCTATGGAGTAGTAGCGGAGCTGCGAACACCGGGGAGCTGTTTTTT.

This clone has a single count. The chain uses TRBV29-1 and TRBJ2-2, with D tentatively TRBD1 (5 bases). Trimming shortened V by 8 bases and J by 0 bases, and 10 bases separated the two germline ends. The CDR3 sequence is 13 residues long. Germline CDR1 SQVTM, CDR2 ANQGSEA. The CDR3 protein is CSSRQSNTGELFF. As DNA, the CDR3 is TGCAGCTCAAGACAGTCGAACACCGGGGAGCTGTTTTTT.

This clone has just one count. The V gene is TRBV4-1, the J gene TRBJ2-7; TRBD1 aligns across 10 bases. The CDR3 totals 15 residues. Germline V gene data show CDR1 as MGHRA and CDR2 as YSYEKL. Germline trimming cut 4 bases from V and 9 bases from J; bases unmatched to any gene: 12. CDR3 sequence: CASSPTQTGGLAQYF. Written as DNA, the CDR3 is TGCGCCAGCAGCCCGACCCAGACAGGGGGCCTCGCGCAGTACTTC.

The V and J genes are TRBV7-8 and TRBJ1-2; D is ambiguous. There are 15 residues in the CDR3. Trimming took off 5 bases at V and 7 bases at J, with 20 bases between the two ends. Germline V gene sequence: CDR1 SGHVS, CDR2 FQNEAQ. The CDR3 nucleotides are TGTGCCAGCAGCCCGCGGAGGCTGGTTGAGCGTGGCTACACCTTC. Translated, it gives CASSPRRLVERGYTF.

This chain joins TRBV5-6 and TRBJ2-5; D might be TRBD1 (6 bases). V was cut by 0 bases and J by 0 bases, with 9 bases left in between. This CDR3 has 15 residues. Germline V gene sequence: CDR1 SGHDT, CDR2 YYEEEE. Written as DNA, the CDR3 is TGTGCCAGCAGCTTGGTAGGGGGTAACCAAGAGACCCAGTACTTC. The encoded protein is CASSLVGGNQETQYF.

The rearrangement links TRBV4-1 to TRBJ2-7; D is undetermined. The CDR3 loop spans 14 amino acids. The germline V gene encodes CDR1 MGHRA and CDR2 YSYEKL. The V gene lost 1 base and the J gene lost 2 bases, with 9 bases spanning the gap. CDR3 amino acids: CASSQGPSTYEQYF. The CDR3 DNA reads TGCGCCAGCAGCCAAGGGCCCAGCACCTACGAGCAGTACTTC.

In the case of this clone: Other DNA sequences in the sample encode the same CDR3. The J gene is TRBJ2-7, the V gene TRBV30; the match to TRBD2 covers 10 bases. CDR1 and CDR2 from the germline V gene are GTSNPN and SVGIG (reference sequence). This CDR3 contains 12 residues. V shed 4 bases and J 4 bases; nucleotides not matched to a gene: 1. The CDR3 here is CAWTSGSYEQYF. The DNA for the CDR3 is TGTGCCTGGACTAGCGGGAGTTACGAGCAGTACTTC.

V gene TRBV27 combines with J gene TRBJ2-1; 8 nucleotides match TRBD1. This CDR3 is 15 amino acids long. After removal of 5 bases from V and 3 bases from J, the junction contained 6 bases not matched to a gene. Germline V gene data show CDR1 as MNHEY and CDR2 as SMNVEV (reference sequence). The CDR3 DNA follows: TGTGCCAGCAGTGGTGGACAGGGAGTCTACAATGAGCAGTTCTTC. Protein product: CASSGGQGVYNEQFF.

As DNA, the CDR3 is TGTGCCAGCAGTTTTAAGAGTAGCGGGAGAGGAATTGGGAATGAGCAGTTCTTC. Its protein product is CASSFKSSGRGIGNEQFF. The chain couples TRBV27 to TRBJ2-1; 9 positions match TRBD2. Germline-derived CDR1 and CDR2 are MNHEY and SMNVEV (reference sequence). This CDR3 comprises 18 residues. J was trimmed by 7 bases and V by 3 bases; bases with no gene match: 16.

The V gene is TRBV27, the J gene TRBJ2-6; TRBD1 is a possible D gene (6 bases). Germline V gene sequence: CDR1 MNHEY, CDR2 SMNVEV (reference sequence). Trimming left V 5 bases short and J 2 bases short, with 7 bases between. This CDR3 comprises 14 residues. The CDR3 bases are TGTGCCAGCAGTAACAGGGCTGGGGCCAACGTCCTGACTTTC. Encoded protein: CASSNRAGANVLTF.

The chain is built from TRBV7-3 and TRBJ2-3; 15 bases match TRBD2. V dropped 5 bases and J dropped 7; count of bases not matched to a gene: 10. This CDR3 contains 17 residues. CDR1 and CDR2 from the germline V gene are SGHTA and FQGTGA. CDR3 nucleotides: TGTGCCAGCAGCCCGTGGACTAGCGGGGGGGCATTGCATACGCAGTATTTT. Translating gives CASSPWTSGGALHTQYF.

This clone has just a few counts. V and J are TRBV30 and TRBJ1-1, with 9 bases that match TRBD1. The length of the CDR3 is 12 residues. Germline loops: CDR1 GTSNPN, CDR2 SVGIG (reference sequence). Trimming at V came to 5 bases and at J to 5 bases, leaving 3 bases not matched to a gene. CDR3 sequence: CAWGTGRTEAFF. CDR3 coding DNA: TGTGCCTGGGGGACAGGGAGGACTGAAGCTTTCTTT.

The chain has TRBV6-5 and TRBJ1-2, with 7 bases fitting TRBD1. This CDR3 is 14 amino acids long. CDR1 is MNHEY, CDR2 SVGAGI, per germline. Trimming removed 2 bases from V and 7 bases from J; junction bases left unmatched: 7. CDR3 loop: CASSYRDRAPGYTF. DNA for the CDR3: TGTGCCAGCAGTTACCGCGACAGGGCGCCTGGCTACACCTTC.

This rearrangement joins TRBV2 to TRBJ2-7, with no clear D. The germline gives CDR1 SNHLY, CDR2 FYNNEI. The CDR3 has 15 amino acids. V was trimmed by 2 bases and J by 5 bases, leaving 16 bases between them. CDR3 nucleotides: TGTGCCAGCAGTGAACAAGCTCTACGTGCCGACGAGCAGTACTTC. Its protein is CASSEQALRADEQYF.

This chain uses TRBV11-3 with TRBJ2-7; D ambiguous. In germline, CDR1 is SGHNT, CDR2 YENEEA. Trimming removed 1 base from V and 1 base from J, with 14 bases in between. The length of the CDR3 is 16 residues. The DNA of the CDR3 is TGTGCCAGCAGCTTAGTGACCCCGGGTAGATCCTACGAGCAGTACTTC. Amino acid sequence: CASSLVTPGRSYEQYF.

The genes are TRBV5-1 and TRBJ1-1, with TRBD1 matching over 9 bases. CDR3 length equals 15 residues. CDR1 SGHRS and CDR2 YFSETQ come from the germline V gene. Trimming removed 0 bases from V and 7 bases from J; junction bases left unmatched: 7. DNA of the CDR3: TGCGCCAGCAGCTTGGGCTGGACAGGGGCTGGTGAAGCTTTCTTT. Residues: CASSLGWTGAGEAFF.

The chain is built from TRBV21-1 and TRBJ2-3; the table's D gene call, TRBD2, was not cross checked with the DNA. TRBV21-1 is a pseudogene locus. The CDR3 contains 16 residues. CDR3 residues: CASSQIAGRKTDTQYF. CDR3 coding DNA: TGTGCCAGCAGCCAAATAGCGGGAAGGAAGACAGATACGCAGTATTTT.